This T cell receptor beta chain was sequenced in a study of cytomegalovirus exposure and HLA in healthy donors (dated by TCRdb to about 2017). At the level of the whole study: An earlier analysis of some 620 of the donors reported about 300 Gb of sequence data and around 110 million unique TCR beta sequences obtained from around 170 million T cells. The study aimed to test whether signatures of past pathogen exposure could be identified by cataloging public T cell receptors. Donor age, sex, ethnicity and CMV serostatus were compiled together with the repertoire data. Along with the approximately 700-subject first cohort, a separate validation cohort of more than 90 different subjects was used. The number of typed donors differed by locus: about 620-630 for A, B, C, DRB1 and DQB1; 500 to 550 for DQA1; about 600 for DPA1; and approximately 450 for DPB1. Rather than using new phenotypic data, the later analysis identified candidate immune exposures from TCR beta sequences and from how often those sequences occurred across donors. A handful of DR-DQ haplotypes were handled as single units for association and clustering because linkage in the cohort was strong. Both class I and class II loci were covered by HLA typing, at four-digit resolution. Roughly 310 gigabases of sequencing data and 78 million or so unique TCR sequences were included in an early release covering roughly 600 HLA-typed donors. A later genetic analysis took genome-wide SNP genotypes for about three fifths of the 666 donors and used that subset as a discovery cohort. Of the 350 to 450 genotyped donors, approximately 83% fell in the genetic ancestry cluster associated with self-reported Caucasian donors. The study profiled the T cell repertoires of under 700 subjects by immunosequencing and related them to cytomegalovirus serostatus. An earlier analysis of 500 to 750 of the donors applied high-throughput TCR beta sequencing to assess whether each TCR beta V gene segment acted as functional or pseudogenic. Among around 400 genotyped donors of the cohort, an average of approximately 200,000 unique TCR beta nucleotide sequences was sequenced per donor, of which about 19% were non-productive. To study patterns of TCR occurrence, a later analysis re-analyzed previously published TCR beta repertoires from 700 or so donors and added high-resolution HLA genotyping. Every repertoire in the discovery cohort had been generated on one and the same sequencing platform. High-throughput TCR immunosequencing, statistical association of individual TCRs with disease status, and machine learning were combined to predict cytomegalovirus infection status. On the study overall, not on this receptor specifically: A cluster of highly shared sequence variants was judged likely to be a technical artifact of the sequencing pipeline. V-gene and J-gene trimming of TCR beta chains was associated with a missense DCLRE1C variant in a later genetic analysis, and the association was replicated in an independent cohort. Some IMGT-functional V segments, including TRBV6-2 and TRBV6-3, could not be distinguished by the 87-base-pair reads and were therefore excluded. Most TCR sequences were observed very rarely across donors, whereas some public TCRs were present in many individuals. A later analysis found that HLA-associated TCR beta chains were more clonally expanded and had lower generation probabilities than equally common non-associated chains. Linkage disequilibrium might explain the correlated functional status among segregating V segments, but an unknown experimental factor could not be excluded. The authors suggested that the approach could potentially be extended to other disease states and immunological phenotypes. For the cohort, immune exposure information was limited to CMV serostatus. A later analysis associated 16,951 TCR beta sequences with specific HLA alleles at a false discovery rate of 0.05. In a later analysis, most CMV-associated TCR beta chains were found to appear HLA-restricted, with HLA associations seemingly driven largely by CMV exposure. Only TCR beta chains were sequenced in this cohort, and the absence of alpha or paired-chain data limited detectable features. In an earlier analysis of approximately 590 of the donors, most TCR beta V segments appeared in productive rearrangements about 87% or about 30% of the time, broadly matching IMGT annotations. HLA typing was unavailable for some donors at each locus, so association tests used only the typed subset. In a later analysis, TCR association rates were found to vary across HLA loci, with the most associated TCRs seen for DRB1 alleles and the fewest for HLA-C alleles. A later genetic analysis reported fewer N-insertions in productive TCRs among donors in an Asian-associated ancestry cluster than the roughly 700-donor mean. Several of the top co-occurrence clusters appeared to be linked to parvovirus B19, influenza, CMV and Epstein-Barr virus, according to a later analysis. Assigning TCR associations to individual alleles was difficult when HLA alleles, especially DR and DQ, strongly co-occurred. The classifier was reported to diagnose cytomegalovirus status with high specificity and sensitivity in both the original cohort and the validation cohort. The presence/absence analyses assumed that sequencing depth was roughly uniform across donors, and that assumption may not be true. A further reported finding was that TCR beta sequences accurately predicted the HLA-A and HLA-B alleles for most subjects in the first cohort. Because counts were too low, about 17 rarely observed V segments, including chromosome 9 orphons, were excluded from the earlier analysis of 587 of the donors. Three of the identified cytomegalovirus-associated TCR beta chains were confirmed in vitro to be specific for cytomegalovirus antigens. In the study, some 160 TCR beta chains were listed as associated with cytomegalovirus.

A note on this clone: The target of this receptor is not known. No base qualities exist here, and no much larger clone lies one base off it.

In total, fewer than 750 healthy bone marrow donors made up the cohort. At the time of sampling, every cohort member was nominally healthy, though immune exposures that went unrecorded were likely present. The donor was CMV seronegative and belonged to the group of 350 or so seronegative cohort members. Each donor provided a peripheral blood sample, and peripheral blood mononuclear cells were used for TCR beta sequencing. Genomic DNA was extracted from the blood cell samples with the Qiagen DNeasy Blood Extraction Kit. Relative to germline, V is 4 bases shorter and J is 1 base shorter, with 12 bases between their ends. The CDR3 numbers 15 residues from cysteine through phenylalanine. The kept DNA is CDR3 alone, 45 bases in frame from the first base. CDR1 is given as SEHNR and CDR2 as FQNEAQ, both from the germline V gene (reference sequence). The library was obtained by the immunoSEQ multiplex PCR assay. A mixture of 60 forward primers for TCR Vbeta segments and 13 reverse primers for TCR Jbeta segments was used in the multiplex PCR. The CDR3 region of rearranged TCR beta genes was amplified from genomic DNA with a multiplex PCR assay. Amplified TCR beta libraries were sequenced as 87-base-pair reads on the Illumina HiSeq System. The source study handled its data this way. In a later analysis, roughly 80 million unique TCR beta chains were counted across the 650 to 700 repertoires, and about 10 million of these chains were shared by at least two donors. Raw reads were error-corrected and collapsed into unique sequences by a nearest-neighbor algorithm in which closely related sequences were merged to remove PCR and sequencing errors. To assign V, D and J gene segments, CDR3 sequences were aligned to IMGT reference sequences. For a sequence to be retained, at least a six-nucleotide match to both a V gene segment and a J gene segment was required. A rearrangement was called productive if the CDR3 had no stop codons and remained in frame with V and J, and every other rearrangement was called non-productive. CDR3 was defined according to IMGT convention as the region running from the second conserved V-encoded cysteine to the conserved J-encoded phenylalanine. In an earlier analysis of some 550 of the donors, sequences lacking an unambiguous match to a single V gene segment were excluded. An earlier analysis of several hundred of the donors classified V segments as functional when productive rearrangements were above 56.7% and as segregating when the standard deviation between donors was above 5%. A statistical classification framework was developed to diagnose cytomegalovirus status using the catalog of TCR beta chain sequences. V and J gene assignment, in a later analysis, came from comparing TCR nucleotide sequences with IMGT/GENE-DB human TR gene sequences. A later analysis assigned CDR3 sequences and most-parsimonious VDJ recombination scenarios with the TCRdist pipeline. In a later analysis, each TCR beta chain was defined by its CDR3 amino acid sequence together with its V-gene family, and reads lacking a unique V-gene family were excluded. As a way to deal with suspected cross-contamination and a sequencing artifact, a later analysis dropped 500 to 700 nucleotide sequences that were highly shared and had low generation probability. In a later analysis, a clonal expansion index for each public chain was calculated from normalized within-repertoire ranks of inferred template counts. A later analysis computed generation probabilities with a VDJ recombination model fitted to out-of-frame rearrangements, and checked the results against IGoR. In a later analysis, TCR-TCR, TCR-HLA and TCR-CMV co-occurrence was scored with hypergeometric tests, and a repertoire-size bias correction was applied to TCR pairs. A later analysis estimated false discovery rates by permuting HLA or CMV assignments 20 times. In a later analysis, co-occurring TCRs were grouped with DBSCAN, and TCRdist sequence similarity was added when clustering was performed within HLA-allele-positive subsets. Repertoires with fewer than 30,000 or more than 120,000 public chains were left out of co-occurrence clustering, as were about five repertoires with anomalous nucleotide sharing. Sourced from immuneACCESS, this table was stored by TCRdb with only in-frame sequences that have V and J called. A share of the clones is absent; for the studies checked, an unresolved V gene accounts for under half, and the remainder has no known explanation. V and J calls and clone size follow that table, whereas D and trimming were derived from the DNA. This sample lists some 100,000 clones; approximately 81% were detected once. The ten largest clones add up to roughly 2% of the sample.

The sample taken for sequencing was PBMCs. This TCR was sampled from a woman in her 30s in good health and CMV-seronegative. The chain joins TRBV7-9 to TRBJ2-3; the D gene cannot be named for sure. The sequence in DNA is TGTGCCAGCAGCTCGTTGCGTTCGGGCACAGATACGCAGTATTTT. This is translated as CASSSLRSGTDTQYF.